The 25 T cell receptor beta chains below all came from one sample that was sequenced in a study of blood T cell repertoires in COVID-19. Produced via immunoSEQ multiplex PCR; TCRdb's table is partial and in-frame only. The profile shows some 170,000 clones, under 80% of them singletons. The sample was peripheral blood. These receptors were collected from a man between 65 and 85 years old with acute or convalescent COVID-19.

The rearrangement uses TRBV7-2 and TRBJ2-1; the match to TRBD2 covers 8 bases. From germline, CDR1 is SGHTA and CDR2 FQGNSA. CDR3 length: 18 amino acids. V shed 2 bases and J 0 bases; nucleotides not matched to a gene: 9. Here the CDR3 reads CASSLSRSGGSSYNEQFF. The CDR3 nucleotides are TGTGCCAGCAGCTTATCGAGGTCGGGAGGGTCCTCCTACAATGAGCAGTTCTTC.

The chain has TRBV18 and TRBJ2-6; no definite D call. Trimming removed 3 bases at V and 0 bases at J, with 9 bases between. CDR1 is KGHSH and CDR2 is LQKENI in the germline V gene. The CDR3 has 16 amino acids. The CDR3 spells CASSPTQHSGANVLTF. CDR3 DNA: TGTGCCAGCTCACCCACACAGCACTCTGGGGCCAACGTCCTGACTTTC.

The chain combines TRBV15 with TRBJ1-2; D is perhaps TRBD1 (5 bases). Trimming took off 1 base at V and 5 bases at J, with 8 bases between the two ends. Germline V gene sequence: CDR1 LNHNV, CDR2 YYDKDF (reference sequence). The CDR3 covers 13 residues. The CDR3 is CATSRVAGYGYTF. In nucleotides, the CDR3 is TGTGCCACCAGCAGAGTGGCAGGGTATGGCTACACCTTC.

J is TRBJ1-4 and V is TRBV19, with 7 bases that match TRBD1. Trimming removed 8 bases from V and 7 bases from J; junction bases left unmatched: 7. Looked up from germline, CDR1 is LNHDA and CDR2 is SQIVND (reference sequence). The CDR3 runs to 13 residues. This CDR3 is CASAQGSGEKLFF. The CDR3 region has the DNA TGTGCCAGTGCACAGGGGTCGGGTGAAAAACTGTTTTTT.

V and J are TRBV6-1 and TRBJ2-1; TRBD1 is a possible D gene (5 bases). Germline assignment: CDR1 MNHNS and CDR2 SASEGT. Trimming stripped 2 bases from V and 9 bases from J, with 14 bases between. The CDR3 runs 14 residues. CDR3 nucleotides: TGTGCCAGCAGTGAACAGGGCCCATATGTTGAGCAGTTCTTC. Translated, it gives CASSEQGPYVEQFF.

A few counts support this clone. The CDR3 DNA sequence: TGCGCCAGCAGCTTGGTCGGGGGGGCATCCACAGATACGCAGTATTTT. Amino acid sequence: CASSLVGGASTDTQYF. The chain uses TRBV5-1 and TRBJ2-3; 8 nucleotides line up with TRBD2. This CDR3 contains 16 residues. CDR1 SGHRS and CDR2 YFSETQ come from the germline V gene. Losses at the gene ends were 0 bases for V and 2 bases for J; bases not matched to a gene: 5.

The rearrangement joins TRBV30 to TRBJ2-6; no clear D. Trimming took 4 bases from V and 5 from J, leaving 3 bases between them. The CDR3 extends over 11 amino acids. Germline assignment: CDR1 GTSNPN and CDR2 SVGIG (reference sequence). The CDR3 DNA follows: TGTGCCTGGAACAGGGCCAACGTCCTGACTTTC. Protein: CAWNRANVLTF.

The V and J genes are TRBV7-2 and TRBJ1-6; 8 bases fit TRBD1. V trimming: 7 bases; J trimming: 6 bases; junction bases outside the gene matches: 5. The CDR3 loop spans 14 amino acids. Germline-derived CDR1 and CDR2 are SGHTA and FQGNSA. CDR3 DNA sequence: TGTGCCAGCACAACAGGACAGGGTAATTCACCCCTCCACTTT. Its protein product is CASTTGQGNSPLHF.

The chain combines TRBV11-3 with TRBJ2-3; 12 bases are a match to TRBD2. The CDR3 length is 14 residues. Trimming removed 5 bases from V and 6 bases from J; junction bases left unmatched: 3. Germline loops: CDR1 SGHNT, CDR2 YENEEA. CDR3: CASSRGLAGDTQYF. The CDR3 region has the DNA TGTGCCAGCAGCCGGGGACTAGCGGGCGATACGCAGTATTTT.

The chain is built from TRBV24-1 and TRBJ2-3; D is possibly TRBD2 (5 bases). CDR1 and CDR2 (germline): KGHDR, SFDVKD. The CDR3 is made up of 11 amino acids. The V end lost 5 bases, the J end lost 9 bases, and 8 bases lay between the germline ends. The CDR3 region is CATSGGGTQYF. CDR3 sequence (DNA): TGTGCCACCAGTGGTGGAGGCACGCAGTATTTT.

V gene TRBV29-1 combines with J gene TRBJ2-3; tentative D call: TRBD2 (5 bases). This CDR3 has 12 amino acids. The V gene lost 5 bases and the J gene lost 5 bases, with 11 bases spanning the gap. Germline assignment: CDR1 SQVTM and CDR2 ANQGSEA. CDR3 sequence: CSVKLAGDTQYF. The DNA of the CDR3 is TGCAGCGTTAAGCTAGCAGGAGATACGCAGTATTTT.

The chain carries TRBV6-5 and TRBJ2-1; D is undetermined. Trimming left V 0 bases short and J 6 bases short, with 9 bases between. CDR1 and CDR2 from the germline V gene are MNHEY and SVGAGI. This CDR3 is built from 14 residues. The CDR3 loop is CASSYSRVRNEQFF. The CDR3 nucleotides are TGTGCCAGCAGTTACTCCCGCGTTCGCAATGAGCAGTTCTTC.

This chain joins TRBV7-9 and TRBJ1-1; weak D call: TRBD1 (5 bases). V dropped 5 bases and J dropped 1 base, with 8 bases sitting between them. The CDR3 has 13 residues. CDR1 and CDR2 from the germline V gene are SEHNR and FQNEAQ (reference sequence). CDR3 nucleotide sequence: TGTGCCAGCAGCCCCCAGGGGAACACTGAAGCTTTCTTT. Its translation: CASSPQGNTEAFF.

This chain connects TRBV5-6 to TRBJ1-1; weak D call: TRBD1 (5 bases). Deletions cut 0 bases from V and 7 bases from J, with 13 bases between. The CDR3 spans 14 residues. Germline loops: CDR1 SGHDT, CDR2 YYEEEE. The CDR3 bases are TGTGCCAGCAGCTTGGCCAACGGGGGATTTGAAGCTTTCTTT. Translation gives CASSLANGGFEAFF. Based on the CDR3 plus reference TRBV5-6 and TRBJ1-1, the full variable domain is DAGVTQSPTHLIKTRGQQVTLRCSPKSGHDTVSWYQQALGQGPQFIFQYYEEEERQRGNFPDRFSGHQFPNYSSELNVNALLLGDSALYLCASSLANGGFEAFFGQGTRLTVV.

V and J are TRBV5-1 and TRBJ2-7; the D gene is possibly TRBD1 (6 bases). Germline-derived CDR1 and CDR2 are SGHRS and YFSETQ. V was pared by 2 bases and J by 3 bases, with 12 bases between. The CDR3 has 14 residues. The CDR3 nucleotides read TGCGCCAGCAGCTTCGGACAGAACTACTACGAGCAGTACTTC. Residues: CASSFGQNYYEQYF.

This sequence joins TRBV14 and TRBJ2-7; perhaps TRBD1 as D (6 bases). Germline V gives CDR1 SGHDN, CDR2 FVKESK. CDR3 length: 15 residues. V was shortened by 2 bases and J by 4 bases, with 15 bases between the two germline ends. This CDR3 reads CASSQLSQGPYEQYF. The CDR3 DNA reads as TGTGCCAGCAGCCAACTATCCCAGGGGCCTTACGAGCAGTACTTC.

The rearrangement joins TRBV12-3 or TRBV12-4 to TRBJ2-1; no firm D call. The CDR3 is made up of 12 amino acids. V lost 8 bases and J lost 4, with 9 bases in between. The CDR3 loop reads CASSRGYNEQFF. The CDR3 nucleotides read TGTGCCAGCTCGCGCGGTTACAATGAGCAGTTCTTC.

This clone was found once. The chain couples TRBV28 to TRBJ2-2; D may be TRBD1 (6 bases). Trimming pared 6 bases from V and 0 bases from J, leaving 14 bases between. There are 16 residues in the CDR3. Germline-derived CDR1 and CDR2 are MDHEN and SYDVKM. CDR3 in amino acids: CASRESGAANTGELFF. CDR3 in DNA: TGTGCCAGCAGAGAATCAGGGGCCGCGAACACCGGGGAGCTGTTTTTT.

The V and J genes are TRBV5-8 and TRBJ1-5, with TRBD1 identical over 8 bases. Germline CDR1 reads SGHTS; CDR2 reads YDEGEE. This CDR3 is built from 14 residues. The junction had 7 bases not matched to a gene; V was cut back by 3 bases and J by 8 bases. Here the CDR3 reads CASSSGQGDEPQHF. DNA for the CDR3: TGTGCCAGCAGCTCAGGACAGGGTGATGAGCCCCAGCATTTT.

The chain uses TRBV3-1 (or the pseudogene TRBV3-2) and TRBJ2-7, with TRBD1 matching 7 bases. The CDR3 has 16 residues. The germline CDR1 and CDR2 sequences are LGHDT and YNNKEL (reference sequence). The J segment lost 1 base and the V segment lost 1 base, leaving 7 bases of the junction unmatched. The CDR3 nucleotides are TGTGCCAGCAGCCAAGCCGGGACAGCTTTATCCTACGAGCAGTACTTC. Protein: CASSQAGTALSYEQYF.

This clone came up once. This sequence joins TRBV28 and TRBJ2-7; D is unresolved. Looked up from germline, CDR1 is MDHEN and CDR2 is SYDVKM. Trimming left V 4 bases short and J 2 bases short, with 15 bases between. The CDR3 extends over 15 amino acids. Here the CDR3 reads CASSSPSYKPYEQYF. In DNA, the CDR3 is TGTGCCAGCAGTTCCCCCTCGTACAAACCCTACGAGCAGTACTTC.

The chain has TRBV7-6 and TRBJ2-1; 10 bases map to TRBD1. The length of the CDR3 is 15 residues. CDR1 and CDR2 (germline): SGHVS, FNYEAQ. The ends lost 4 bases at V and 11 bases at J; junction bases unmatched: 11. The CDR3 reads CASSSLPGQGNKQFF. CDR3 bases: TGTGCCAGCAGCTCTTTACCGGGACAGGGGAACAAGCAGTTCTTC. Using reference TRBV7-6 and TRBJ2-1 for the parts outside the CDR3, the full variable domain is GAGVSQSPRYKVTKRGQDVALRCDPISGHVSLYWYRQALGQGPEFLTYFNYEAQQDKSGLPNDRFSAERPEGSISTLTIQRTEQRDSAMYRCASSSLPGQGNKQFFGPGTRLTVL.

This clone came up once. The gene calls are TRBV6-6 and TRBJ1-2; 7 bases align to TRBD1. Germline V gene sequence: CDR1 MNHNY, CDR2 SVGAGI (reference sequence). V trimming: 4 bases; J trimming: 7 bases; junction bases outside the gene matches: 3. This CDR3 contains 12 residues. The CDR3 is CASSSTGVGYTF. The CDR3 nucleotides are TGTGCCAGCAGTTCCACAGGGGTTGGCTACACCTTC.

This clone was detected only once. The V gene is TRBV12-5, the J gene TRBJ2-5, with 8 positions matching TRBD2. Germline assignment: CDR1 LGHNT and CDR2 FRNRAP. This CDR3 contains 16 residues. The V and J ends lost 1 base and 4 bases, in that order; junction bases with no gene match: 8. For the CDR3, the DNA is TGTGCTAGTGGTTTGGGCGCACTAGCGGCAGGAGAGACCCAGTACTTC. Translation gives CASGLGALAAGETQYF.

This clone was observed a handful of times. The chain carries TRBV2 and TRBJ1-2; 7 bases match TRBD1. J gave up 8 bases and V 7 bases, and 7 bases lay outside the gene matches. The CDR3 extends over 12 amino acids. CDR1 and CDR2 (germline): SNHLY, FYNNEI. CDR3 protein: CASTETGRGYTF. The CDR3 bases are TGTGCCAGCACTGAGACAGGGAGGGGCTACACCTTC.